These 25 T cell receptor beta chains were sequenced from one sample in a study of response to subunit inactivated influenza vaccine. TCRdb reprocessed the RT-PCR reads with MiXCR, giving one entry per CDR3 protein. This sample has 400,000 to 550,000 distinct CDR3 sequences, with 25% found just once. Source: CD4+ T cells sorted from PBMCs, taken 4 to 6 days after vaccination. The receptors come from a man aged 45-65 years who received an inactivated influenza vaccine.

This clonotype was seen a handful of times. The V gene is TRBV11-2, the J gene TRBJ2-1, with D perhaps matching TRBD2 (5 bases). Trimming left V 6 bases short and J 0 bases short, with 15 bases between. This CDR3 comprises 16 residues. The germline gives CDR1 SGHAT, CDR2 FQNNGV. CDR3 in amino acids: CASREALRSSYNEQFF. CDR3 bases: TGTGCCAGCAGGGAGGCCCTGAGGAGCTCCTACAATGAGCAGTTCTTC.

This clonotype has a handful of counts. The chain carries TRBV6-5 and TRBJ2-6; D not resolved. Trimming pared 4 bases from V and 0 bases from J, leaving 7 bases between. CDR3 length: 15 amino acids. Germline V CDR1 and CDR2: MNHEY, SVGAGI. In DNA form, the CDR3 reads TGTGCCAGCAGTTCCCTTTACTCTGGGGCCAACGTCCTGACTTTC. This translates into CASSSLYSGANVLTF.

V gene TRBV7-9 combines with J gene TRBJ2-1, with D perhaps being TRBD1 or TRBD2 (6 bases each). V was shortened by 2 bases and J by 6 bases, with 14 bases between the two germline ends. The CDR3 covers 15 residues. Looked up from germline, CDR1 is SEHNR and CDR2 is FQNEAQ (reference sequence). The chain's CDR3 is CASSLFWGASNEQFF. The CDR3 coding sequence is TGTGCCAGCAGCTTATTCTGGGGGGCGTCCAATGAGCAGTTCTTC.

The rearrangement uses TRBV7-2 and TRBJ2-5; D perhaps matches TRBD2 (6 bases). The V and J ends lost 4 bases and 5 bases respectively, with 11 bases between them. CDR1 SGHTA and CDR2 FQGNSA come from the germline V gene. This CDR3 has 13 amino acids. The CDR3 DNA follows: TGTGCCAGCAGCTCCCAGGGAGGCGAGACCCAGTACTTC. It yields the protein CASSSQGGETQYF.

The rearrangement joins TRBV11-2 to TRBJ2-1; D gene ambiguous. The CDR3 is made up of 14 amino acids. Germline V lookup: CDR1 SGHAT, CDR2 FQNNGV. V was pared by 1 base and J by 9 bases, with 13 bases between. CDR3: CASSLGGSVTEQFF. CDR3 sequence (DNA): TGTGCCAGCAGCTTAGGTGGAAGCGTTACTGAGCAGTTCTTC.

The chain uses TRBV7-9 and TRBJ2-1; 7 nucleotides align to TRBD2. This CDR3 has 16 residues. V trimming: 2 bases; J trimming: 8 bases; junction bases outside the gene matches: 12. CDR1 is SEHNR and CDR2 is FQNEAQ in the germline V gene (reference sequence). In DNA, the CDR3 is TGTGCCAGCAGCTTACAAGGACTAGGGCCCGTCGATGAGCAGTTCTTC. It translates to CASSLQGLGPVDEQFF.

Concerning this clonotype itself: Sequence at one end of the junction differs from germline and may be a read error. The gene calls are TRBV5-1 and TRBJ2-5; possibly TRBD1 or TRBD2 for D (6 bases each). The CDR3 length is 16 residues. CDR1 and CDR2 (germline): SGHRS, YFSETQ. The chain's CDR3 is CASSPPGMGGWETQYF. Written as DNA, the CDR3 is TGCGCCAGCAGCCCCCCTGGGATGGGGGGCTGGGAGACCCAATACTTC.

The chain joins TRBV30 to TRBJ1-5; TRBD1 aligns across 9 bases. V lost 2 bases and J lost 3; bases outside the gene matches: 8. CDR1 GTSNPN and CDR2 SVGIG come from the germline V gene (reference sequence). The CDR3 has 16 amino acids. The DNA of the CDR3 is TGTGCCTGGAGTACCAGACAGGGGGTCGTCAATCAGCCCCAGCATTTT. Amino acid sequence: CAWSTRQGVVNQPQHF.

The genes are TRBV5-1 and TRBJ1-1, with D uncertain. This CDR3 comprises 13 residues. Germline CDR1 SGHRS, CDR2 YFSETQ. V lost 6 bases and J lost 0, with 9 bases in between. CDR3 bases: TGCGCCAGCACCGACGGGATGAACACTGAAGCTTTCTTT. This gives the protein CASTDGMNTEAFF.

This clonotype appeared many times. V and J are TRBV12-3 or TRBV12-4 and TRBJ2-6; D ambiguous. V lost 7 bases and J lost 3, with 4 bases in between. This CDR3 comprises 12 residues. The CDR3 DNA follows: TGTGCCAGCAAAATTGGGGCCAACGTCCTGACTTTC. It codes for CASKIGANVLTF.

This clonotype appeared many times. This chain joins TRBV20-1 and TRBJ1-6; D perhaps matches TRBD1 (5 bases). The CDR3 contains 11 residues. Trimming cost V 5 bases and J 8 bases, with 7 bases left between them. Looked up from germline, CDR1 is DFQATT and CDR2 is SNEGSKA (reference sequence). The CDR3 protein is CSAGTYSPLHF. The CDR3 DNA reads TGCAGTGCTGGGACCTATTCACCCCTCCACTTT.

The CDR3 reads CASSLGGLRGLYF. The CDR3 DNA reads TGTGCCAGCAGTTTAGGGGGCCTAAGGGGCCTATATTTT. The chain recombines TRBV12-3 or TRBV12-4 with TRBJ1-3; D possibly corresponds to TRBD1 (5 bases). The V and J ends lost 1 base and 14 bases respectively, with 15 bases between them. The CDR3 totals 13 residues.

This sequence joins TRBV7-6 and TRBJ1-5; D gene ambiguous. The CDR3 spans 15 residues. CDR1 is SGHVS, CDR2 FNYEAQ, per germline. Trimming took off 10 bases at V and 0 bases at J, with 16 bases between the two ends. This CDR3 is CANRATPRSNQPQHF. The DNA of the CDR3 is TGTGCCAACCGGGCCACCCCTCGTAGCAATCAGCCCCAGCATTTT. The whole variable domain, filled in from reference TRBV7-6 and TRBJ1-5, reads GAGVSQSPRYKVTKRGQDVALRCDPISGHVSLYWYRQALGQGPEFLTYFNYEAQQDKSGLPNDRFSAERPEGSISTLTIQRTEQRDSAMYRCANRATPRSNQPQHFGDGTRLSIL.

The rearrangement uses TRBV5-1 and TRBJ2-1; D remains ambiguous. The CDR3 spans 14 residues. Trimming removed 0 bases at V and 2 bases at J, with 6 bases between. Germline CDR1 SGHRS, CDR2 YFSETQ. CDR3 protein: CASSLEATYNEQFF. DNA for the CDR3: TGCGCCAGCAGCTTGGAGGCGACCTACAATGAGCAGTTCTTC.

The V call is TRBV12-3 or TRBV12-4, the J call TRBJ2-7, with 14 bases that match TRBD2. The CDR3 runs 15 residues. V shed 6 bases and J 2 bases; nucleotides not matched to a gene: 3. The chain's CDR3 is CASRPTSGGAYEQYF. CDR3 nucleotides: TGTGCCAGCAGACCGACTAGCGGGGGGGCCTACGAGCAGTACTTC.

The chain links TRBV9 to TRBJ2-1; maybe TRBD1 (6 bases). Trimming shortened V by 4 bases and J by 10 bases, and 15 bases separated the two germline ends. The CDR3 runs 13 residues. Germline V lookup: CDR1 SGDLS, CDR2 YYNGEE. In DNA, the CDR3 is TGTGCCAGCAGCTCCAGCTTCCAGGGGGAGCAGTTCTTC. This gives the protein CASSSSFQGEQFF.

The chain carries TRBV7-9 and TRBJ1-2; no definite D call. V was pared by 1 base and J by 5 bases, with 14 bases between. The CDR3 spans 15 residues. Germline CDR1 reads SEHNR; CDR2 reads FQNEAQ (reference sequence). CDR3 DNA sequence: TGTGCCAGCAGCTTAGACGGCAGGTCTTCATATGGCTACACCTTC. Residues: CASSLDGRSSYGYTF.

V and J are TRBV5-1 and TRBJ2-7; the D call may be TRBD1 or TRBD2 (5 bases each). Germline-derived CDR1 and CDR2 are SGHRS and YFSETQ. Trimming pared 0 bases from V and 3 bases from J, leaving 13 bases between. The CDR3 is 15 amino acids. The CDR3 loop reads CASSLGRGQIYEQYF. In DNA form, the CDR3 reads TGCGCCAGCAGCTTGGGCCGGGGCCAGATCTACGAGCAGTACTTC. The complete variable domain, with remaining parts taken from reference TRBV5-1 and TRBJ2-7, reads KAGVTQTPRYLIKTRGQQVTLSCSPISGHRSVSWYQQTPGQGLQFLFEYFSETQRNKGNFPGRFSGRQFSNSRSEMNVSTLELGDSALYLCASSLGRGQIYEQYFGPGTRLTVT.

This clonotype turned up a few times. The chain combines TRBV20-1 with TRBJ1-3, with unresolved D. The germline V and J ends were trimmed by 7 bases and 3 bases, with 10 bases remaining between them. This CDR3 is 12 amino acids long. Germline CDR1 and CDR2: DFQATT and SNEGSKA (reference sequence). The DNA of the CDR3 is TGCAGTGGGTCGGACGGTGGAAACACCATATATTTT. Translated, it gives CSGSDGGNTIYF.

This chain links TRBV10-3 with TRBJ2-1, with TRBD2 as a possible D gene (6 bases). Deletions cut 4 bases from V and 0 bases from J, with 13 bases between. Germline assignment: CDR1 ENHRY and CDR2 SYGVKD. The CDR3 is made up of 16 amino acids. The chain's CDR3 is CAISVEGRLSYNEQFF. The CDR3 nucleotides are TGTGCCATCAGTGTTGAAGGGAGGCTCTCCTACAATGAGCAGTTCTTC.

The V and J genes are TRBV12-3 or TRBV12-4 and TRBJ2-2; no reliable D call. V was pared by 1 base and J by 4 bases, with 7 bases between. The CDR3 loop spans 14 amino acids. CDR3 loop: CASSLELITGELFF. The CDR3 DNA sequence: TGTGCCAGCAGTTTAGAACTAATCACCGGGGAGCTGTTTTTT.

CDR3 amino acids: CASSVGVTDTQYF. CDR3 DNA: TGTGCCAGCAGCGTAGGGGTCACAGATACGCAGTATTTT. The chain is built from TRBV9 and TRBJ2-3; no reliable D call. Germline values: CDR1 SGDLS, CDR2 YYNGEE. The CDR3 totals 13 residues. The V end lost 0 bases, the J end lost 2 bases, and 4 bases lay between the germline ends. Complete variable domain (other parts from reference TRBV9 and TRBJ2-3): DSGVTQTPKHLITATGQRVTLRCSPRSGDLSVYWYQQSLDQGLQFLIQYYNGEERAKGNILERFSAQQFPDLHSELNLSSLELGDSALYFCASSVGVTDTQYFGPGTRLTVL.

This clonotype turned up a few times. The V call is TRBV6-2 or TRBV6-3, the J call TRBJ2-7; no firm D call. Per the germline V gene, CDR1 is MNHEY and CDR2 is SVGEGT. V dropped 0 bases and J dropped 0 bases, with 12 bases sitting between them. This CDR3 spans 16 amino acids. CDR3 in amino acids: CASSYSMRGSSYEQYF. CDR3 coding DNA: TGTGCCAGCAGTTACTCGATGCGCGGAAGCTCCTACGAGCAGTACTTC.

The genes are TRBV7-2 and TRBJ1-2; the match to TRBD1 covers 9 bases. Per germline, CDR1 SGHTA and CDR2 FQGNSA. With 4 bases clipped from V and 4 bases from J, the junction kept 4 bases outside the gene matches. This CDR3 has 14 residues. The CDR3 spells CASSSDRGSYGYTF. CDR3 nucleotide sequence: TGTGCCAGCAGCTCCGACAGGGGGAGCTATGGCTACACCTTC.

This clonotype was seen more than once but under ten times. The V gene is TRBV12-3 or TRBV12-4, the J gene TRBJ2-3, with D possibly matching TRBD2 (6 bases). V lost 7 bases to trimming and J lost 0 bases, with 20 bases between them. The CDR3 runs 17 residues. The CDR3 DNA reads as TGTGCCAGCACTTTTACCCAACGGGACTTCAGCACAGATACGCAGTATTTT. Amino acid sequence: CASTFTQRDFSTDTQYF.